The table lists the clone carrying this TCR beta chain with a few counts. Its cognate antigen is unknown. This specimen belongs to a study of CD8+ T cells in alopecia areata. As for the study in general: Those patients who were treated received oral tofacitinib, which was given at 5 to 10 mg twice daily for moderate-to-severe alopecia areata. Study-level points and caveats: Between patients, shared TCR sequences were less clear than in mice. This was possibly due in part to HLA diversity in the patient population. The study found higher clonality in lesional than normal scalp, especially in alopecia totalis/universalis.

CDR3 length: 14 amino acids. CDR1 and CDR2 (germline): GTSNPN, SVGIG (reference sequence). Trimming left V 3 bases short and J 7 bases short, with 18 bases between. As for treatment: oral pan-JAK inhibitor, 5-10 mg twice daily. As the sequencing template, cDNA was produced by extracting RNA and reverse transcribing it. Measured with immunoSEQ multiplex PCR; TCRdb has only the in-frame clones, and not every one. The repertoire consists of over 150,000 clones, with roughly three fifths occurring once and the leading ten covering less than 0.8%. The clonotype was recovered from a human donor with alopecia areata. The starting material was CD4+ T cells sorted from blood, obtained at week 4, from a patient treated with tofacitinib. The chain joins TRBV30 to TRBJ1-1, with no clear D. The CDR3: CAWSSGRGGFEAFF. In DNA form, the CDR3 reads TGTGCCTGGAGCTCCGGACGGGGAGGATTTGAAGCTTTCTTT.